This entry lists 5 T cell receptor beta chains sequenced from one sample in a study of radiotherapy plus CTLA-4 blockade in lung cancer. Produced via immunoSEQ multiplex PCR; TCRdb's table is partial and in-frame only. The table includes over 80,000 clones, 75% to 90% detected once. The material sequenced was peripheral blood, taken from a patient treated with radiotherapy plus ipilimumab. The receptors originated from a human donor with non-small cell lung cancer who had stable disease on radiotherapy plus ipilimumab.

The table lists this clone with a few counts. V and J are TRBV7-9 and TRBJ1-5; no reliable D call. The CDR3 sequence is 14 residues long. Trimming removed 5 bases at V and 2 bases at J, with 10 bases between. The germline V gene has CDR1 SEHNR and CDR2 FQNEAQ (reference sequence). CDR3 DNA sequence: TGTGCCAGCAGCCCGATGGCGGGCAATCAGCCCCAGCATTTT. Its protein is CASSPMAGNQPQHF. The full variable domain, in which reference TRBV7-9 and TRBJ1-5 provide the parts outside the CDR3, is DTGVSQNPRHKITKRGQNVTFRCDPISEHNRLYWYRQTLGQGPEFLTYFQNEAQLEKSRLLSDRFSAERPKGSFSTLEIQRTEQGDSAMYLCASSPMAGNQPQHFGDGTRLSIL.

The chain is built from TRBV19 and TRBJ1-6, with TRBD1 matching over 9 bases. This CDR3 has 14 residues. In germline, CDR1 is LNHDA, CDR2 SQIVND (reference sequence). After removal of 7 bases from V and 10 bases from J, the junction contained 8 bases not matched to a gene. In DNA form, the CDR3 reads TGTGCCAGTACTCAGACAGGGGGTTGGTCACCCCTCCACTTT. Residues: CASTQTGGWSPLHF.

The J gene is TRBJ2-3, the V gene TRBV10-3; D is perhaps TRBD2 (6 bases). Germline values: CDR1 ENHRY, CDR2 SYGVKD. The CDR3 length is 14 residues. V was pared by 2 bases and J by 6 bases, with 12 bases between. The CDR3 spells CAISEGGNKDTQYF. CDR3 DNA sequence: TGTGCCATCAGTGAGGGGGGGAATAAGGATACGCAGTATTTT.

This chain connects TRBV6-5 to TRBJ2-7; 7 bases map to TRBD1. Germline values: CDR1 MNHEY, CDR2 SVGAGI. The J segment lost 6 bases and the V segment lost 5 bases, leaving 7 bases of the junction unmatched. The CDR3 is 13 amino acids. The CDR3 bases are TGTGCCAGCAGTCGCCAGACAGGGCGCGAGCAGTACTTC. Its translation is CASSRQTGREQYF.

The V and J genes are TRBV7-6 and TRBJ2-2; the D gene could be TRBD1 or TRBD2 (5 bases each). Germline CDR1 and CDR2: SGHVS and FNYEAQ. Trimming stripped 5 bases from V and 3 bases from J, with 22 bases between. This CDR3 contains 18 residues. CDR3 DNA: TGTGCCAGCAGCCAGCGCAGAGCCGGGACGGTCGACACCGGGGAGCTGTTTTTT. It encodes CASSQRRAGTVDTGELFF.